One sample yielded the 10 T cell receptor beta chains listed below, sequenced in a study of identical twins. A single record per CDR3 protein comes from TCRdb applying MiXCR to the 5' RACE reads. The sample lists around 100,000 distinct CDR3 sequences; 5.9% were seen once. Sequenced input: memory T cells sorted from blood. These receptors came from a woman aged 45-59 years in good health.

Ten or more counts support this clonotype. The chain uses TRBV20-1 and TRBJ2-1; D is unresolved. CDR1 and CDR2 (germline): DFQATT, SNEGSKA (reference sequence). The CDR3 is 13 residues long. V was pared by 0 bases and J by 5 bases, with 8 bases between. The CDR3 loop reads CSARDYNDNEQFF. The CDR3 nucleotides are TGCAGTGCTAGAGACTACAACGACAATGAGCAGTTCTTC.

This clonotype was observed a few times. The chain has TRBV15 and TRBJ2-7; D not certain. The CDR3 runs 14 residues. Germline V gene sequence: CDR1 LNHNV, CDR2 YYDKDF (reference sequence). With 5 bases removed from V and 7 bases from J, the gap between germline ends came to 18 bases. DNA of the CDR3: TGTGCCACCAGCGCCCGCGGCGGTCTCGGGGAGCAGTACTTC. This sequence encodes CATSARGGLGEQYF.

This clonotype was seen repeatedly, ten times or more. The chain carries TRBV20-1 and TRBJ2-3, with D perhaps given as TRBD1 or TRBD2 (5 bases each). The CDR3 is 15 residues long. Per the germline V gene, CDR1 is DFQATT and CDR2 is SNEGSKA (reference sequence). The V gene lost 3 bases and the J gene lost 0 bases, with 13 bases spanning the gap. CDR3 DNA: TGCAGTGCTAGCCGGGGCGGTGCTAGCACAGATACGCAGTATTTT. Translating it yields CSASRGGASTDTQYF.

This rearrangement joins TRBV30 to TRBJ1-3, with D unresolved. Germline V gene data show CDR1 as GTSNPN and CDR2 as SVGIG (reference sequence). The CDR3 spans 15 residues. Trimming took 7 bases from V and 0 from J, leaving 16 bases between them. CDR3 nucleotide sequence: TGTGCCTTAGCCGCCGGGGTGGCCTCTGGAAACACCATATATTTT. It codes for CALAAGVASGNTIYF.

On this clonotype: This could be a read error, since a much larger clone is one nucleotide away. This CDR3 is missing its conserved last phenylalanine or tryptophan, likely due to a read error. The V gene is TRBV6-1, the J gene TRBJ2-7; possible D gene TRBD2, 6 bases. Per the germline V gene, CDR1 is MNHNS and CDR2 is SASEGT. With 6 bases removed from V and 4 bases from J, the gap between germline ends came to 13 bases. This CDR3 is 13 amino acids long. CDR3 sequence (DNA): TGTGCCAGCAGGGTGGGAGGAACTTACGAGCAGTACGGC. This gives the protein CASRVGGTYEQYG.

CDR3 loop: CASGTLYEQYF. In DNA, the CDR3 is TGTGCCAGCGGGACCCTCTACGAGCAGTACTTC. The V call is TRBV12-3 or TRBV12-4, the J call TRBJ2-7; either TRBD1 or TRBD2 may fit D (5 bases each). V was pared by 8 bases and J by 3 bases, with 8 bases between. There are 11 residues in the CDR3.

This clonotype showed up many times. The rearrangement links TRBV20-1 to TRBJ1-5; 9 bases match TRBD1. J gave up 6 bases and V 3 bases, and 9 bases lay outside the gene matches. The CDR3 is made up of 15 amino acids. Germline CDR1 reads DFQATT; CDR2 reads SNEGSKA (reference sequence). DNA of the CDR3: TGCAGTGCTAGGAAGGGACAGGGCTTGGGTCAGCCCCAGCATTTT. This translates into CSARKGQGLGQPQHF.

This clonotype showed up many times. The CDR3 loop reads CASSSGTGANIQYF. The CDR3 DNA follows: TGTGCCAGCAGCTCCGGGACAGGGGCAAACATTCAGTACTTC. The chain links TRBV7-9 to TRBJ2-4, with 10 bases aligning to TRBD1. This CDR3 is built from 14 residues. The germline V gene has CDR1 SEHNR and CDR2 FQNEAQ (reference sequence). With V trimmed by 4 bases and J by 6 bases, 3 bases remained unmatched.

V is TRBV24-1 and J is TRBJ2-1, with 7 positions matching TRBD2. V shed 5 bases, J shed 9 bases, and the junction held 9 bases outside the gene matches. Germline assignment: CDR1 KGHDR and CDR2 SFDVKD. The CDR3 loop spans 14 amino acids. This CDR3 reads CATSGQRDGTEQFF. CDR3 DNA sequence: TGTGCCACCAGTGGCCAGCGGGATGGGACTGAGCAGTTCTTC.

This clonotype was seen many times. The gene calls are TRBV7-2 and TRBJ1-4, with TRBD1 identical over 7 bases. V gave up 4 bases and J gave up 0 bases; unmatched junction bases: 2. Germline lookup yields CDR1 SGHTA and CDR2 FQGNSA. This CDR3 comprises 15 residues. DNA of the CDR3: TGTGCCAGCAGCTCAGGGACAGCAACTAATGAAAAACTGTTTTTT. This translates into CASSSGTATNEKLFF.